Listed below are T cell receptor beta chains from one sample, sequenced in a study of blood T cell repertoires in COVID-19. Sequenced by immunoSEQ multiplex PCR; TCRdb stores in-frame clones only, minus some. This table has roughly 150,000 clones, around nine tenths appearing once. The sample was peripheral blood. These receptors originate from a human donor in a cohort sampled during active COVID-19. CDR3s include the opening cysteine and the closing phenylalanine or tryptophan. D genes are given only for firm matches. Expanded clones are given a class, and other clones once, few, many or no size at all.

J gene | clone size | V gene | D gene | CDR3 DNA | CDR3 protein
TRBJ2-7 | - | TRBV6-5 | - | TGTGCCAGCAGTTACTTTAGCGGACCGACGTACGAGCAGTACTTC | CASSYFSGPTYEQYF
TRBJ2-7 | - | TRBV4-1 | TRBD1 | TGCGCCAGCAGCCAAGACATGGACAGGAGCGGAGGCCTCTACGAGCAGTACTTC | CASSQDMDRSGGLYEQYF
TRBJ1-1 | - | TRBV19 | TRBD1 | TGTGCCAGTAGTCTCCAGGGGGCGGGGGACACTGAAGCTTTCTTT | CASSLQGAGDTEAFF
TRBJ1-3 | - | TRBV9 | - | TGTGCCAGCAGCGTAGGGGGTGACAGGTTCTCTGGAAACACCATATATTTT | CASSVGGDRFSGNTIYF
TRBJ1-2 | - | TRBV6-5 | TRBD1 | TGTGCCAGCAGTTTACCGGGACAGGGGGGTAGGGGTGGCTACACCTTC | CASSLPGQGGRGGYTF
TRBJ1-2 | - | TRBV28 | TRBD1 | TGTGCCAGCAGCACGACAGGGGAGTATGGCTACACCTTC | CASSTTGEYGYTF
TRBJ2-5 | - | TRBV7-6 | TRBD2 | TGTGCCAGCAGCTTAACCTCTAGCGGGGGAGAGACCCAGTACTTC | CASSLTSSGGETQYF
TRBJ2-5 | - | TRBV23-1 | TRBD2 | TGCGCCAGCAGCCTCGGTCCCACACTAGCGGGGGGAAAAGAGACCCAGTACTTC | CASSLGPTLAGGKETQYF
TRBJ1-2 | - | TRBV23-1 | - | TGCGCCAGCAGTCAGCCGCCGAGGTTCTGCTATGGCTACACCTTC | CASSQPPRFCYGYTF
TRBJ1-1 | - | TRBV3-1/TRBV3-2 | TRBD1 | TGTGCCAGCAGCCAAGCTCCCAGGGGGACCACTGAAGCTTTCTTT | CASSQAPRGTTEAFF
TRBJ1-4 | - | TRBV6-2/TRBV6-3 | - | TGTGCCAGCAGCCGGGATCTCCAGGGGGAAAAACTGTTTTTT | CASSRDLQGEKLFF
TRBJ1-1 | - | TRBV18 | - | TGTGCCAGCTCACTGGGGCCAAACACTGAAGCTTTCTTT | CASSLGPNTEAFF
TRBJ2-7 | - | TRBV19 | TRBD2 | TGTGCCAGTAGCGAGACTAGCGGGGGACAAGAGCAGTACTTC | CASSETSGGQEQYF
TRBJ2-2 | - | TRBV11-3 | - | TGTGCCAGCAGCTTAGATGGTGCGGGGGAGCTGTTTTTT | CASSLDGAGELFF
TRBJ1-1 | - | TRBV6-6 | TRBD1 | TGTGCCAGCAGTTACTACGACAGGGGAGAGGAAGCTTTCTTT | CASSYYDRGEEAFF
TRBJ2-3 | - | TRBV29-1 | - | TGCAGCGTGGGTCTTACAGGAACAGAAAGGTATTTT | CSVGLTGTERYF
TRBJ1-6 | - | TRBV2 | - | TGTGCCAGCAGTAAGACAGATATATATAATTCACCCCTCCACTTT | CASSKTDIYNSPLHF
TRBJ1-3 | - | TRBV6-4 | - | TGTGCCAGCATCATCGACCGACAGTCGCCTGGAAACACCATATATTTT | CASIIDRQSPGNTIYF
TRBJ1-2 | - | TRBV11-2 | TRBD1 | TGTGCCAGCTTTGGACAGGGGGCGCCTAACTATGGCTACACCTTC | CASFGQGAPNYGYTF
TRBJ1-1 | - | TRBV13 | - | TGTGCCAGCAGCTTTTTTACAGAGGGAGTCCCTGAAGCTTTCTTT | CASSFFTEGVPEAFF
TRBJ1-5 | once | TRBV30 | - | TGTGCCTGGAGTCTAGGCGGAGTTAGCAATCAGCCCCAGCATTTT | CAWSLGGVSNQPQHF
TRBJ1-6 | - | TRBV14 | TRBD1 | TGTGCCAGCAGCCACGGACAGGGTGCCTCACCCCTCCACTTT | CASSHGQGASPLHF
TRBJ2-7 | - | TRBV28 | - | TGTGCCAGCAGTTTCACCACTCCGGGGCAGTACTTC | CASSFTTPGQYF
TRBJ2-7 | - | TRBV3-1/TRBV3-2 | - | TGTGCCAGCAGCCTCAGGGACGAGCAGTACTTC | CASSLRDEQYF
TRBJ1-5 | - | TRBV21-1 | - | TGTGCCAGCAGCTCGAACGGGATAGGTACCCATCAGCCCCAGCATTTT | CASSSNGIGTHQPQHF
TRBJ2-1 | - | TRBV30 | - | TGTGCCTGGAGTGTAGGCCTAGCGAGGGTTTACAATGAGCAGTTCTTC | CAWSVGLARVYNEQFF
TRBJ1-2 | - | TRBV7-9 | TRBD1 | TGTGCCAGCAGCTTGGGACAGGGCAACTATGGCTACACCTTC | CASSLGQGNYGYTF
TRBJ1-2 | - | TRBV28 | - | - | CASSSSGQGAGGYTF
TRBJ2-5 | - | TRBV2 | TRBD2 | TGTGCCAGCATGAGTCGACTAGCGGGGGGCGCGCTCAAGGCCCAGTACTTC | CASMSRLAGGALKAQYF
TRBJ1-1 | - | TRBV29-1 | - | TGCAGCGTTCCAAACCCAGCGGACGGCAAAGCTGAAGCTTTCTTT | CSVPNPADGKAEAFF
TRBJ2-3 | - | TRBV28 | TRBD2 | TGTGCCAGCAGTAACTCCGGGACTAGCGGGTCTAGCACAGATACGCAGTATTTT | CASSNSGTSGSSTDTQYF
TRBJ1-1 | - | TRBV18 | TRBD1 | TGTGCCAGCTCCCAAGCCCCAGGACAGGTGAACACTGAAGCTTTCTTT | CASSQAPGQVNTEAFF
TRBJ2-7 | - | TRBV4-1 | TRBD2 | TGCGCCAGCAGCCTCGGACTAGCGGGTCACGAGCAGTACTTC | CASSLGLAGHEQYF
TRBJ1-1 | - | TRBV19 | TRBD1 | TGTGCCAGTAGTTCCAAAACAGGGGCTAGGGGAGCTTTCTTT | CASSSKTGARGAFF
TRBJ2-3 | few | TRBV28 | - | TGTGCCAGCCGGGACACCAGCACAGATACGCAGTATTTT | CASRDTSTDTQYF
TRBJ1-2 | once | TRBV4-1 | - | TGCGCCAGCAGCCAAGATCCCACGGACAGCCTCTATGGCTACACCTTC | CASSQDPTDSLYGYTF